The clone carrying this T cell receptor beta chain was counted only a few times. This sample was included in a study of blood T cells in healthy people across ages. The authors ran a second PCR of about 7 to 11 cycles using a sample-barcoded 5' primer and a J-beta primer mix. TCRdb passed the 5' RACE reads through MiXCR, listing each CDR3 protein once. The sample lists 700,000 or so distinct CDR3 sequences, roughly 20% occurring once. The germline CDR1 and CDR2 sequences are SGHTA and FQGNSA. Trimming left V 7 bases short and J 1 base short, with 14 bases between. The CDR3 length is 15 residues. The chain has TRBV7-2 and TRBJ1-3; D perhaps matches TRBD1 (5 bases). This TCR was recovered from a man between 65 and 85 years old in good health. Sequencing input: blood. As DNA, the CDR3 is TGTGCCAGCACCCAAAATGGGGGTTCTGGAAACACCATATATTTT. Its protein is CASTQNGGSGNTIYF.